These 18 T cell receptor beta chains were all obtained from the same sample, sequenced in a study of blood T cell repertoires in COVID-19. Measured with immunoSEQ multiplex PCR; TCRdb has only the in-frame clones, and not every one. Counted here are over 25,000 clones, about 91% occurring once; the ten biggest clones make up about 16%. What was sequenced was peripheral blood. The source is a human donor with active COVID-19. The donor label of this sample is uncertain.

CDR3 DNA: TGTGCCAGCAGTGACTCAAGTGCTTACGGCGGGGAGCTGTTTTTT. It yields the protein CASSDSSAYGGELFF. The J gene is TRBJ2-2, the V gene TRBV6-4; D ambiguous. Germline CDR1 reads MRHNA; CDR2 reads SNTAGT. V lost 0 bases to trimming and J lost 7 bases, with 12 bases between them. This CDR3 comprises 15 residues.

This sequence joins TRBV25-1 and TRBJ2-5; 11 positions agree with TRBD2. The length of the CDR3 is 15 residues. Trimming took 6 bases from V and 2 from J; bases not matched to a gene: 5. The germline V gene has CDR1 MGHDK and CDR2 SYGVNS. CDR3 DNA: TGTGCCAGCAGCCTAGCGGGGGGTTTACAAGAGACCCAGTACTTC. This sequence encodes CASSLAGGLQETQYF.

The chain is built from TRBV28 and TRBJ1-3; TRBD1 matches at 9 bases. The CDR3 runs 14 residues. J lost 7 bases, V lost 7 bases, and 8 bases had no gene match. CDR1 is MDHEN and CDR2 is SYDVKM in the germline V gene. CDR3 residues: CASTAPGQGNTIYF. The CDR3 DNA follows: TGTGCCAGCACCGCCCCGGGACAGGGTAACACCATATATTTT.

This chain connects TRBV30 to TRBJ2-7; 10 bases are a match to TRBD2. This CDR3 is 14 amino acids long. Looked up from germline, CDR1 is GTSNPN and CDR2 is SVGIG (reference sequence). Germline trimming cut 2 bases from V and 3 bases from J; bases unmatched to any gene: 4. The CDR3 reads CAWSRTSGLYEQYF. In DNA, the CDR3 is TGTGCCTGGAGTCGGACTAGCGGACTCTACGAGCAGTACTTC. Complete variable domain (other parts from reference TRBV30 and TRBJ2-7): SQTIHQWPATLVQPVGSPLSLECTVEGTSNPNLYWYRQAAGRGLQLLFYSVGIGQISSEVPQNLSASRPQDRQFILSSKKLLLSDSGFYLCAWSRTSGLYEQYFGPGTRLTVT.

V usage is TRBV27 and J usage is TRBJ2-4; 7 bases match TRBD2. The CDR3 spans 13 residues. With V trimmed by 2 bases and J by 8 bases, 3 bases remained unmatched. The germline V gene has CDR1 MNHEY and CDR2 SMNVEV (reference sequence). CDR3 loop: CASSLQGGYIQYF. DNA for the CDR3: TGTGCCAGCAGTTTACAGGGAGGGTACATTCAGTACTTC.

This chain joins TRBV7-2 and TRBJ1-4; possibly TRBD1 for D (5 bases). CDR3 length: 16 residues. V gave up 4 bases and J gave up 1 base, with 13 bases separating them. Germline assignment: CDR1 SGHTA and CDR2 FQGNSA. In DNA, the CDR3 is TGTGCCAGCAGCTCCTCCTTGGGGCAAACTAATGAAAAACTGTTTTTT. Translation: CASSSSLGQTNEKLFF.

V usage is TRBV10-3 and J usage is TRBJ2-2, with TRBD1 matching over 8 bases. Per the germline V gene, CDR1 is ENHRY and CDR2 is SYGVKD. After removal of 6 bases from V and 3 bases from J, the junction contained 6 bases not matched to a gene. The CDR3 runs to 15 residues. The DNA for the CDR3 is TGTGCCATCAGGGACAGGGACATAGACACCGGGGAGCTGTTTTTT. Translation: CAIRDRDIDTGELFF.

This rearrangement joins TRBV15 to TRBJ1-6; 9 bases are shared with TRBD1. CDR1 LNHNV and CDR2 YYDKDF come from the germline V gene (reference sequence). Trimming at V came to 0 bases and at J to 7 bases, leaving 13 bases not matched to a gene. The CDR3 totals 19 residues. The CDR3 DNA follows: TGTGCCACCAGCAGAGATCTCCCGGGACAGGGTATTACGAATTCACCCCTCCACTTT. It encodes CATSRDLPGQGITNSPLHF. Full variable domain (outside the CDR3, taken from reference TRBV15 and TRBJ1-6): DAMVIQNPRYQVTQFGKPVTLSCSQTLNHNVMYWYQQKSSQAPKLLFHYYDKDFNNEADTPDNFQSRRPNTSFCFLDIRSPGLGDTAMYLCATSRDLPGQGITNSPLHFGNGTRLTVT.

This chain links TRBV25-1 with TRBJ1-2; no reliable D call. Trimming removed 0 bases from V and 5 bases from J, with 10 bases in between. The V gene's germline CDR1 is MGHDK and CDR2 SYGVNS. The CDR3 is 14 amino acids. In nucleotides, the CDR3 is TGTGCCAGCAGTGAATATTACGGGGTTTATGGCTACACCTTC. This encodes CASSEYYGVYGYTF.

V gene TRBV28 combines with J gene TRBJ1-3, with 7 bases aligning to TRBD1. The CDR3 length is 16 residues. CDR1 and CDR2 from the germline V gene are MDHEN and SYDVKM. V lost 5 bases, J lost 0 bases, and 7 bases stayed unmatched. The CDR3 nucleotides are TGTGCCAGCAGTCCAAACCGGGACAGCTCTGGAAACACCATATATTTT. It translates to CASSPNRDSSGNTIYF.

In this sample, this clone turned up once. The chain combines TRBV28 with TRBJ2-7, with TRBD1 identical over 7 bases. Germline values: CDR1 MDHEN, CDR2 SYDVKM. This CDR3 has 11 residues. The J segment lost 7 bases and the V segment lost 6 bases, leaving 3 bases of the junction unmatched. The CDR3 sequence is CASRDRAEQYF. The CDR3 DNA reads TGTGCCAGCAGAGACAGGGCGGAGCAGTACTTC.

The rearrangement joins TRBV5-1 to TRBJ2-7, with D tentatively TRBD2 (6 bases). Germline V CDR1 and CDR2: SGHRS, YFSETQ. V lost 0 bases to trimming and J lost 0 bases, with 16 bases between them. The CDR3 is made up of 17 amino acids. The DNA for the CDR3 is TGCGCCAGCAGCTTGGCCCTAGCGCGGAAGAGCTCCTACGAGCAGTACTTC. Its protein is CASSLALARKSSYEQYF.

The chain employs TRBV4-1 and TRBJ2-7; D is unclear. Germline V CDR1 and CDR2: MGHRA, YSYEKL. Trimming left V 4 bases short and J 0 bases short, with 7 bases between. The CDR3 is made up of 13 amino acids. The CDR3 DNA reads TGCGCCAGCAGCCTCACAGCCTCCTACGAGCAGTACTTC. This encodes CASSLTASYEQYF.

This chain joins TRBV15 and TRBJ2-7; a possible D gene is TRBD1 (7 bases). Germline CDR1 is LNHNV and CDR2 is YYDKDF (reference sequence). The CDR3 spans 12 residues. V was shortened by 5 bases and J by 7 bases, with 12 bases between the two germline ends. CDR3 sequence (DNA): TGTGCCACCAGCGAGGGGGCGGGGGAGCAGTACTTC. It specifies CATSEGAGEQYF.

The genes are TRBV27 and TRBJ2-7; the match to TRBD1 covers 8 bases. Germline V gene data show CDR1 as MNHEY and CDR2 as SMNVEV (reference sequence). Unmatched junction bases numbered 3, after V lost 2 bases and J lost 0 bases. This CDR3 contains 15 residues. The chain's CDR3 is CASSLQGASSYEQYF. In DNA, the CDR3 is TGTGCCAGCAGTTTACAGGGGGCAAGCTCCTACGAGCAGTACTTC.

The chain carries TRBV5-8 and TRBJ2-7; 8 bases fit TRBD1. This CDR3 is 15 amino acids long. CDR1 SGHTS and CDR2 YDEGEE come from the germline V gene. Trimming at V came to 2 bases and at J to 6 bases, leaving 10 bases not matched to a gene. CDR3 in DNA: TGTGCCAGCAGCTTCCAGGGGGCGCTTGTCGGCGAGCAGTACTTC. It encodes CASSFQGALVGEQYF.

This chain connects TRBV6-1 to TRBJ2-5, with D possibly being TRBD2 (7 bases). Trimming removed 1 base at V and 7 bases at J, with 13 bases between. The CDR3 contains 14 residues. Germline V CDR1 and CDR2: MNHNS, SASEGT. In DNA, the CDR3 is TGTGCCAGCAGTGAAGGAGGGGGGGCCGGGACCCAGTACTTC. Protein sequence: CASSEGGGAGTQYF.

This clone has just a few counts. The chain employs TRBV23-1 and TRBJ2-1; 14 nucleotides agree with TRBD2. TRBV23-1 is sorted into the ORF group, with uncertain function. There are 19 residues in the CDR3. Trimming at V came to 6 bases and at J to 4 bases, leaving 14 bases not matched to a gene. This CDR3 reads CASRTRLAGGLEAYNEQFF. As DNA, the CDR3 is TGCGCCAGCAGAACCCGACTAGCGGGAGGGTTGGAGGCTTACAATGAGCAGTTCTTC.